This TCR beta chain derives from a study of immune evolution from preneoplasia to lung adenocarcinoma. Data came from immunoSEQ multiplex PCR; TCRdb stores just in-frame clones and leaves some out. The sample records 5,200 or so clones, roughly 80% being singletons. Germline CDR1 is MDHEN and CDR2 is SYDVKM. The CDR3 length is 16 residues. V was clipped by 3 bases and J by 8 bases, with 22 bases between them. The chain recombines TRBV28 with TRBJ1-2; no clear D. Sequenced: FFPE minimally invasive lung adenocarcinoma tissue. The clonotype originates from a person aged 50-70 years with lung adenocarcinoma. The CDR3 nucleotides are TGTGCCAGCAGTTTTTGGATGAAGGACGCCAATGACGGCTACACCTTC. It yields the protein CASSFWMKDANDGYTF.